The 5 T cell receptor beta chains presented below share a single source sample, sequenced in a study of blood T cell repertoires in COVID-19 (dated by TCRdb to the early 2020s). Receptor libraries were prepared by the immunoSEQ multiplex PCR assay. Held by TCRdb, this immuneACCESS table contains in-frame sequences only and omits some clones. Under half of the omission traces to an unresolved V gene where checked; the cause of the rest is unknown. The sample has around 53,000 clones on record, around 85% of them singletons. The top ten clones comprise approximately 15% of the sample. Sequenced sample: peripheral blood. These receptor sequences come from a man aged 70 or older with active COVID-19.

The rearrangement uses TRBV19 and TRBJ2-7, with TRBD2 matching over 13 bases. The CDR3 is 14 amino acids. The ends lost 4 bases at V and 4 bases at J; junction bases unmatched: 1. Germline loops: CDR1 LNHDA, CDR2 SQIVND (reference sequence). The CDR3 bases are TGTGCCAGTAGTACGGGACTAGCGGGGTACGAGCAGTACTTC. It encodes CASSTGLAGYEQYF.

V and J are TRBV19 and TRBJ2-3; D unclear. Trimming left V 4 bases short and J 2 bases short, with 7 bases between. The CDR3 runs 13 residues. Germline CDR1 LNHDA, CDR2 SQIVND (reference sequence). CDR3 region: CASSSTFTDTQYF. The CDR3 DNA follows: TGTGCCAGTAGTAGTACTTTCACAGATACGCAGTATTTT.

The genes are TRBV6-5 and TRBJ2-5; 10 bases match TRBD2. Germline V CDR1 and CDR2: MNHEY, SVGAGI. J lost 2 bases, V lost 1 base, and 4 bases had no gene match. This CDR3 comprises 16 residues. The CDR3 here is CASSYFPAGGQETQYF. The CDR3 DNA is TGTGCCAGCAGTTACTTTCCAGCGGGAGGGCAAGAGACCCAGTACTTC.

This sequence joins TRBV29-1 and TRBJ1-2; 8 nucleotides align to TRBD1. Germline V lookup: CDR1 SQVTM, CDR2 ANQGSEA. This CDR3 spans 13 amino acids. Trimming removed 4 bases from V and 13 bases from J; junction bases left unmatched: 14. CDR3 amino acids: CSVVPGQGRAITF. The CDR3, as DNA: TGCAGCGTTGTTCCAGGACAGGGTCGGGCCATCACCTTC. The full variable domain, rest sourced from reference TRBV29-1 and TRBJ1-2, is SAVISQKPSRDICQRGTSLTIQCQVDSQVTMMFWYRQQPGQSLTLIATANQGSEATYESGFVIDKFPISRPNLTFSTLTVSNMSPEDSSIYLCSVVPGQGRAITFGSGTRLTVV.

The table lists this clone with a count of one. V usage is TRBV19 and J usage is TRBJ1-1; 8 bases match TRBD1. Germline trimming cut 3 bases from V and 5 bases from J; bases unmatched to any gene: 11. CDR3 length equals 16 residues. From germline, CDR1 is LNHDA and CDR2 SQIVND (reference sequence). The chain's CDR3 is CASSIPLDRGGTEAFF. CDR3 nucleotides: TGTGCCAGTAGTATCCCTCTTGACAGGGGTGGAACTGAAGCTTTCTTT.